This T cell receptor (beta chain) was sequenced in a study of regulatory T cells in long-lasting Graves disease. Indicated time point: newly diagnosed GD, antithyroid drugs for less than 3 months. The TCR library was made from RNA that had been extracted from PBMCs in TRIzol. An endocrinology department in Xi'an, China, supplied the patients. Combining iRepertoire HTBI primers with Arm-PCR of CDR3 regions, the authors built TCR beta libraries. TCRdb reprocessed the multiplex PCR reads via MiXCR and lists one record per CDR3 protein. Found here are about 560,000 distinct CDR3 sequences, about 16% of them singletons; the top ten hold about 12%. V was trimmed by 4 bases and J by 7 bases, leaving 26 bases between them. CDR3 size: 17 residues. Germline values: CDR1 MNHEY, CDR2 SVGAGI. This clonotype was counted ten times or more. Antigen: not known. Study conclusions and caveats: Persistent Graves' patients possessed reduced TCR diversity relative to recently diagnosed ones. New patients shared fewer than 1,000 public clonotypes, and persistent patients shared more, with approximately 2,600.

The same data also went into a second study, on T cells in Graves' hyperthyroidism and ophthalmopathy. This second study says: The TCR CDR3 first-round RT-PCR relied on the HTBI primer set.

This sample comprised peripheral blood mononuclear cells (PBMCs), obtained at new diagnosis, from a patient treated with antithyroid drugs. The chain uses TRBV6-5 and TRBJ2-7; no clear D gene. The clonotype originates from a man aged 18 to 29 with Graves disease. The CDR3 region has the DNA TGTGCCAGCAGTTTCACGGACCCCACCCCTTTGTTCGAAGAGCAGTACTTC. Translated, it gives CASSFTDPTPLFEEQYF.